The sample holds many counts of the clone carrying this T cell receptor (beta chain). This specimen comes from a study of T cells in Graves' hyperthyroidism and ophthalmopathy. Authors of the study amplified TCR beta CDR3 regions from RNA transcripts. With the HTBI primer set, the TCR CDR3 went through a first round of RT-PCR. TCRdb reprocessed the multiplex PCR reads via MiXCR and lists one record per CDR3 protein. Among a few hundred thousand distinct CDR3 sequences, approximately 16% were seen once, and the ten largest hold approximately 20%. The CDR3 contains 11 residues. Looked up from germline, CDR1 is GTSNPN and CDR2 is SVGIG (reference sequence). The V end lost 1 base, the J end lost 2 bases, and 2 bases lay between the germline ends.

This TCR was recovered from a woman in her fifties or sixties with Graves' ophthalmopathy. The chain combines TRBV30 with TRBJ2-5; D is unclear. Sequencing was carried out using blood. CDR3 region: CAWSGQETQYF. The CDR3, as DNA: TGTGCCTGGAGTGGTCAAGAGACCCAGTACTTC.